Described below is a single TCR beta chain sequence and its context. This record comes from a study of CD8+CD57+ T cells in acquired aplastic anemia. The CDR3 is 14 residues long. Germline loops: CDR1 LNHDA, CDR2 SQIVND (reference sequence). Trimming shortened V by 5 bases and J by 0 bases, and 8 bases separated the two germline ends. Sequenced patients had shown CD8+CD57+ cell expansion by flow cytometry. Researchers used genomic DNA as the template to profile TCR beta VDJ and CDR3. MiXCR, applied by TCRdb to the reads, yields one record per CDR3 protein. The sample shows 200,000 to 250,000 distinct CDR3 sequences, about 62% of them seen only once.

This TCR was recovered from a human donor with aplastic anemia. Sequencing was done on a sample of sorted CD4+, CD8+, or CD8+CD57+ T cells (not recorded which) from PBMCs. The rearrangement links TRBV19 to TRBJ1-3; tentative D call: TRBD1 (6 bases). CDR3 in amino acids: CASSQDSSGNTIYF. The CDR3 DNA reads as TGTGCCAGTAGTCAGGACAGCTCTGGAAACACCATATATTTT. The full variable domain, in which reference TRBV19 and TRBJ1-3 provide the parts outside the CDR3, is DGGITQSPKYLFRKEGQNVTLSCEQNLNHDAMYWYRQDPGQGLRLIYYSQIVNDFQKGDIAEGYSVSREKKESFPLTVTSAQKNPTAFYLCASSQDSSGNTIYFGEGSWLTVV.